This paragraph covers one T cell receptor (beta chain) sequence. This table comes from immunoSEQ multiplex PCR, and its TCRdb copy is limited to in-frame clones, with some not included. The sample lists approximately 1.5 million clones; 98% were seen once. The entry originates in a study of shared clonotypes between healthy human individuals. The V end lost 1 base, the J end lost 2 bases, and 11 bases lay between the germline ends. In germline, CDR1 is MDHEN, CDR2 SYDVKM. The length of the CDR3 is 15 residues. Sequencing input: naive CD4+ T cells sorted from blood. Subset defined: CD45RA+ positively selected. The TCR sequence derives from a young man in good health. The chain combines TRBV28 with TRBJ1-2; no clear D. CDR3 in DNA: TGTGCCAGCAGTTTATACGGCCAGATAAACTATGGCTACACCTTC. It codes for CASSLYGQINYGYTF.